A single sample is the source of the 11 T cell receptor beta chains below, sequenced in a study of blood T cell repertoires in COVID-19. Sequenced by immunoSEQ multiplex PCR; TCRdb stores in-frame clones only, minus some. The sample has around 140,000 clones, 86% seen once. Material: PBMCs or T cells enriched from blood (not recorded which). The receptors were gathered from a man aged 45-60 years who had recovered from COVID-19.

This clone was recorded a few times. DNA for the CDR3: TGCGCCAGCAGCTTGATGTATAGCGGTTCAAACACCGGGGAGCTGTTTTTT. Translation gives CASSLMYSGSNTGELFF. This chain links TRBV5-1 with TRBJ2-2; TRBD2 might be the D (6 bases). Germline V gives CDR1 SGHRS, CDR2 YFSETQ. Trimming cost V 1 base and J 2 bases, with 15 bases left between them. The CDR3 is 17 amino acids.

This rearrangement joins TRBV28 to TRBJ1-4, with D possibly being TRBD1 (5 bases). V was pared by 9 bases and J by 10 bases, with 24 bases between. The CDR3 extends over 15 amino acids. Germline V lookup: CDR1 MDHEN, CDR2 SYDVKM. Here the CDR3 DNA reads TGTGCCAGTCAACCCCACCTCCTCCAGGGCGGAAAACTGTTTTTT. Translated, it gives CASQPHLLQGGKLFF.

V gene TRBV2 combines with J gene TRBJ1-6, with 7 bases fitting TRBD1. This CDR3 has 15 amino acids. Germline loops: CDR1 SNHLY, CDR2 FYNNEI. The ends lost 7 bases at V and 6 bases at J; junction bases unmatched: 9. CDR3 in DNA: TGTGCCAGCAAGTCGGCGGGACAGTTTAATTCACCCCTCCACTTT. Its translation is CASKSAGQFNSPLHF.

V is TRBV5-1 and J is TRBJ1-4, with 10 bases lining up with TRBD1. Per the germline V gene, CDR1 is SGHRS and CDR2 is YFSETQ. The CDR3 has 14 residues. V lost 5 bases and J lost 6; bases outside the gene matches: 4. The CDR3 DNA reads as TGCGCCAGCAGGCCCGGGACAGGGGATGAAAAACTGTTTTTT. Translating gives CASRPGTGDEKLFF.

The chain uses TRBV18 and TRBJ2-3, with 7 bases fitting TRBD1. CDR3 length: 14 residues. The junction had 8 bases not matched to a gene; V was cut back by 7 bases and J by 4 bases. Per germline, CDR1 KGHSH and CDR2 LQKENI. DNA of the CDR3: TGTGCCAGCTTGACAGGGTATAGCTCAGATACGCAGTATTTT. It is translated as CASLTGYSSDTQYF.

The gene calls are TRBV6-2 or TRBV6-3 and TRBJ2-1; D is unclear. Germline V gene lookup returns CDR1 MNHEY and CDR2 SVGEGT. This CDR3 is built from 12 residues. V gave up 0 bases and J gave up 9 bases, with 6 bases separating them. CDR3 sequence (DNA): TGTGCCAGCAGTTACTCGTTCGTTGAGCAGTTCTTC. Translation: CASSYSFVEQFF.

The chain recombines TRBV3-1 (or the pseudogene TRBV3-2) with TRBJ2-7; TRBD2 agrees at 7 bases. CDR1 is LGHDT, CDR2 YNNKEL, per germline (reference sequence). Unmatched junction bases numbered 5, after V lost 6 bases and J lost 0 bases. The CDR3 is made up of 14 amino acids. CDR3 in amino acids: CASRAGLSSYEQYF. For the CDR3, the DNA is TGTGCCAGCAGAGCGGGACTAAGCTCCTACGAGCAGTACTTC.

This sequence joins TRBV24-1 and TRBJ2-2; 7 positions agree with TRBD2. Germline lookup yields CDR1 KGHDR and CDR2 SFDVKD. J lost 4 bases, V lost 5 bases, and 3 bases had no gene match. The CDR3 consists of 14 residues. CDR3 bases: TGTGCCACCAGTGTGGCGGGAGCCACCGGGGAGCTGTTTTTT. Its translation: CATSVAGATGELFF.

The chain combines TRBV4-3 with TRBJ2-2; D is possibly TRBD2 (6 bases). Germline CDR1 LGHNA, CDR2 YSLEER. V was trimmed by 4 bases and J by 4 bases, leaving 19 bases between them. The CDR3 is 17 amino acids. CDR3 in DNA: TGCGCCAGCAGCCCAAGCCTACTCAGGAGGGGCACCGGGGAGCTGTTTTTT. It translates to CASSPSLLRRGTGELFF.

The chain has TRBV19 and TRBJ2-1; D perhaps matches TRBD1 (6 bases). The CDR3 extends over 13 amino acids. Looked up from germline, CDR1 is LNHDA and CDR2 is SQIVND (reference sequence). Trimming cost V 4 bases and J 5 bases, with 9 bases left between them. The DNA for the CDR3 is TGTGCCAGTAGTAGGACAGTACACAATGAGCAGTTCTTC. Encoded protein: CASSRTVHNEQFF.

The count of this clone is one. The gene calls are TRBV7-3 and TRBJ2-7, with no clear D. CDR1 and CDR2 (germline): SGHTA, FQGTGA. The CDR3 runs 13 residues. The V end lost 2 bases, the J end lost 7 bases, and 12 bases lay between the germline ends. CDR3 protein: CASSLAADGEQYF. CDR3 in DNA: TGTGCCAGCAGCTTAGCGGCAGACGGGGAGCAGTACTTC.